Shown below are 14 T cell receptor beta chains from a single sample sequenced in a study of human versus mouse CDR3 diversity and MHC coevolution. Clones were sequenced by immunoSEQ multiplex PCR, and TCRdb holds only the in-frame ones, with some missing. This table holds 55,000 to 65,000 clones, around 94% found once. The sequenced material came from naive CD4+ T cells from blood. Subset defined: CD45RO-negative CD62L-positive naive CD4 T cells. These receptors originate from a person in their 60s in good health.

CDR3 coding DNA: TGCAGCGTTGACAGGGGTTCTAACCATGAGCAGTTCTTC. Its protein is CSVDRGSNHEQFF. This rearrangement joins TRBV29-1 to TRBJ2-1, with a possible D match to TRBD1 (6 bases). V dropped 3 bases and J dropped 8 bases, with 14 bases sitting between them. Germline V CDR1 and CDR2: SQVTM, ANQGSEA. This CDR3 has 13 residues.

The chain's CDR3 is CASSALGGLAGKFF. The CDR3 DNA reads TGTGCCAGCAGCGCTTTGGGAGGACTAGCGGGAAAGTTCTTC. J is TRBJ2-1 and V is TRBV2; 12 nucleotides agree with TRBD2. Germline V gene sequence: CDR1 SNHLY, CDR2 FYNNEI. The CDR3 is 14 residues long. With V trimmed by 6 bases and J by 14 bases, 11 bases remained unmatched.

The J gene is TRBJ1-5, the V gene TRBV19; 8 bases are a match to TRBD1. The CDR3 loop spans 16 amino acids. CDR1 is LNHDA and CDR2 is SQIVND in the germline V gene (reference sequence). Trimming removed 3 bases from V and 6 bases from J; junction bases left unmatched: 10. CDR3 sequence (DNA): TGTGCCAGTAGTATCGGCGGACAGGGACGGATTCAGCCCCAGCATTTT. Its protein is CASSIGGQGRIQPQHF.

V usage is TRBV6-1 and J usage is TRBJ1-6; a possible D gene is TRBD1 (5 bases). Germline V CDR1 and CDR2: MNHNS, SASEGT. This CDR3 spans 15 amino acids. V lost 8 bases and J 0 bases, leaving 11 bases between the germline ends. CDR3 amino acids: CASGGESSYNSPLHF. In nucleotides, the CDR3 is TGTGCCAGCGGAGGGGAAAGCTCCTATAATTCACCCCTCCACTTT.

This clone showed up just once. The chain has TRBV6-5 and TRBJ1-1; 8 nucleotides agree with TRBD1. Trimming removed 0 bases from V and 3 bases from J; junction bases left unmatched: 3. The CDR3 length is 15 residues. The germline CDR1 and CDR2 sequences are MNHEY and SVGAGI. The CDR3: CASSYSAGGDTEAFF. For the CDR3, the DNA is TGTGCCAGCAGTTACTCAGCAGGGGGCGACACTGAAGCTTTCTTT.

The chain couples TRBV10-3 to TRBJ2-2, with TRBD2 identical over 9 bases. In germline, CDR1 is ENHRY, CDR2 SYGVKD. V lost 8 bases and J lost 2; bases outside the gene matches: 9. CDR3 length: 16 amino acids. The CDR3 loop reads CAIGEAGLANTGELFF. CDR3 nucleotides: TGTGCCATCGGAGAAGCGGGACTAGCTAACACCGGGGAGCTGTTTTTT.

The chain uses TRBV5-1 and TRBJ2-3; a possible D gene is TRBD2 (6 bases). V was trimmed by 0 bases and J by 3 bases, leaving 11 bases between them. CDR1 and CDR2 (germline): SGHRS, YFSETQ. This CDR3 contains 15 residues. Here the CDR3 DNA reads TGCGCCAGCAGCTTGGAGTGGGGGAGGACAGATACGCAGTATTTT. Residues: CASSLEWGRTDTQYF.

Remarks on this clone: This specimen includes other DNA sequences encoding the same CDR3. The CDR3 reads CAWSGGAYEQYF. DNA for the CDR3: TGTGCCTGGAGTGGGGGAGCATACGAGCAGTACTTC. The chain couples TRBV30 to TRBJ2-7; TRBD2 might be the D (5 bases). Germline values: CDR1 GTSNPN, CDR2 SVGIG (reference sequence). This CDR3 is 12 amino acids long. Deletions cut 1 base from V and 4 bases from J, with 8 bases between. Drawing the rest from reference TRBV30 and TRBJ2-7, the complete variable domain is SQTIHQWPATLVQPVGSPLSLECTVEGTSNPNLYWYRQAAGRGLQLLFYSVGIGQISSEVPQNLSASRPQDRQFILSSKKLLLSDSGFYLCAWSGGAYEQYFGPGTRLTVT.

The chain carries TRBV12-5 and TRBJ2-1, with 8 nucleotides matching TRBD2. Germline V CDR1 and CDR2: LGHNT, FRNRAP. Trimming removed 2 bases from V and 10 bases from J; junction bases left unmatched: 13. The CDR3 is 16 residues long. This chain's CDR3 is CASGLTSGSRRGEQFF. The CDR3 DNA is TGTGCTAGTGGTTTGACTAGCGGTTCCCGGAGGGGCGAGCAGTTCTTC.

V is TRBV11-2 and J is TRBJ2-5; 10 bases fit TRBD1. The CDR3 has 16 amino acids. The germline V gene has CDR1 SGHAT and CDR2 FQNNGV. V shed 1 base and J 3 bases; nucleotides not matched to a gene: 5. The CDR3 loop reads CASSLVETGGKETQYF. As DNA, the CDR3 is TGTGCCAGCAGCTTAGTAGAGACAGGGGGCAAAGAGACCCAGTACTTC.

The rearrangement links TRBV19 to TRBJ2-5, with TRBD2 as a possible D gene (6 bases). CDR1 LNHDA and CDR2 SQIVND come from the germline V gene (reference sequence). Trimming took 4 bases from V and 9 from J, leaving 15 bases between them. This CDR3 region has 13 residues. As DNA, the CDR3 is TGTGCCAGTAGTACAGGGCCTGGAGGGGCCCAGTACTTC. Translating gives CASSTGPGGAQYF.

The V and J genes are TRBV19 and TRBJ2-3; TRBD2 agrees at 7 bases. V shed 3 bases and J 4 bases; nucleotides not matched to a gene: 10. From germline, CDR1 is LNHDA and CDR2 SQIVND (reference sequence). The CDR3 extends over 16 amino acids. The CDR3 nucleotides are TGTGCCAGTAGTATCATCGGGGGAGCGGGACCAGATACGCAGTATTTT. Its protein is CASSIIGGAGPDTQYF.

V and J are TRBV11-2 and TRBJ1-3; perhaps TRBD1 as D (5 bases). V lost 1 base to trimming and J lost 4 bases, with 14 bases between them. The germline V gene encodes CDR1 SGHAT and CDR2 FQNNGV. The CDR3 covers 16 residues. CDR3 region: CASSLGQTPHGNTIYF. The CDR3 DNA reads as TGTGCCAGCAGCTTAGGACAGACCCCCCACGGAAACACCATATATTTT. Looking up the rest from reference TRBV11-2 and TRBJ1-3 gives the full variable domain: EAGVAQSPRYKIIEKRQSVAFWCNPISGHATLYWYQQILGQGPKLLIQFQNNGVVDDSQLPKDRFSAERLKGVDSTLKIQPAKLEDSAVYLCASSLGQTPHGNTIYFGEGSWLTVV.

The chain recombines TRBV7-2 with TRBJ2-2; possibly TRBD1 for D (6 bases). The V end was cut by 3 bases, the J end by 1 base, with 12 bases between. The CDR3 loop spans 16 amino acids. Looked up from germline, CDR1 is SGHTA and CDR2 is FQGNSA. The CDR3 DNA is TGTGCCAGCAGCTTTACCGCGGACAGGAACACCGGGGAGCTGTTTTTT. It translates to CASSFTADRNTGELFF.